The 32 T cell receptor beta chains given below trace back to one sample, sequenced in a study of monozygotic twins with inflammatory bowel disease (dated by TCRdb to between 2018 and 2021). The library was made by 5' RACE. Sequencing used an Illumina HiSeq 2500. After TCRdb reprocessed the reads, each CDR3 protein sequence was kept as one row, without DNA. The table of this sample itemizes under 150,000 distinct CDR3 sequences. The ten top clones hold approximately 2.5% of the sample. The material sequenced was blood. All receptors come from a human donor with ulcerative colitis or Crohn's disease, or a healthy co-twin of an affected twin (not recorded which).

This chain links TRBV7-8 with TRBJ1-5; TCRdb's D call of TRBD1 is untestable without DNA. This CDR3 contains 14 residues. The germline V gene encodes CDR1 SGHVS and CDR2 FQNEAQ. CDR3 protein: CASSSQGASQPQHF.

This chain connects TRBV19 to TRBJ2-3; the D call from TCRdb, TRBD1, cannot be confirmed without DNA. The CDR3 spans 11 residues. CDR1 LNHDA and CDR2 SQIVND come from the germline V gene (reference sequence). This chain's CDR3 is CASTREDTQYF.

The J gene is TRBJ2-7, the V gene TRBV3-1. This CDR3 is built from 14 residues. Germline values: CDR1 LGHDT, CDR2 YNNKEL (reference sequence). CDR3 amino acids: CASSQSFPFYEQYF.

The chain recombines TRBV28 with TRBJ1-5; checking the TCRdb D call of TRBD1 is not possible without DNA. Per the germline V gene, CDR1 is MDHEN and CDR2 is SYDVKM. The CDR3 is made up of 15 amino acids. The chain's CDR3 is CATVTGGSRNQPQHF.

This chain joins TRBV27 and TRBJ1-1. The CDR3 runs to 17 residues. In germline, CDR1 is MNHEY, CDR2 SMNVEV (reference sequence). The chain's CDR3 is CASSFHRQSLAIPEAFF.

The rearrangement links TRBV20-1 to TRBJ2-7; TCRdb selects TRBD2, and the lack of DNA leaves this call unchecked. Per germline, CDR1 DFQATT and CDR2 SNEGSKA (reference sequence). The CDR3 extends over 13 amino acids. This CDR3 is CSARGAWGYEQYF.

The rearrangement links TRBV30 to TRBJ1-5; the TCRdb D gene call, TRBD1, has no DNA to confirm it. This CDR3 has 14 amino acids. CDR1 is GTSNPN, CDR2 SVGIG, per germline (reference sequence). CDR3: CAWVPDRVGQPQHF.

CDR3 protein: CASSSWGHGITDTQYF. The J gene is TRBJ2-3, the V gene TRBV7-2; the D call of TRBD1 rests on TCRdb alone, since no DNA is present to check it. Germline CDR1 SGHTA, CDR2 FQGNSA. The CDR3 runs to 16 residues.

This chain joins TRBV27 and TRBJ1-2. This CDR3 is built from 13 residues. The germline V gene has CDR1 MNHEY and CDR2 SMNVEV (reference sequence). The CDR3 reads CASSPSGKDGYTF.

The chain has TRBV20-1 and TRBJ1-5. Germline CDR1 DFQATT, CDR2 SNEGSKA (reference sequence). The CDR3 is 15 residues long. The CDR3 region is CSARDARNSNQPQHF.

This chain uses TRBV30 with TRBJ2-1. This CDR3 is 13 amino acids long. CDR1 and CDR2 from the germline V gene are GTSNPN and SVGIG (reference sequence). The CDR3 sequence: CAWSVLSGDEQFF.

The rearrangement links TRBV5-1 to TRBJ2-7. The V gene's germline CDR1 is SGHRS and CDR2 YFSETQ. The CDR3 covers 13 residues. The CDR3 reads CASSLVSSYEQYF.

This rearrangement joins TRBV5-1 to TRBJ2-1; TCRdb's assignment of TRBD1 cannot be checked, as there is no DNA. The CDR3 totals 15 residues. Germline-derived CDR1 and CDR2 are SGHRS and YFSETQ. CDR3 region: CASSSLSDRDDEQFF.

This chain links TRBV28 with TRBJ1-2; with no DNA, the TCRdb D assignment of TRBD1 cannot be verified. Germline CDR1 is MDHEN and CDR2 is SYDVKM. The length of the CDR3 is 14 residues. CDR3 loop: CASSFTPGGPSYTF.

CDR3: CSVSGRANTEAFF. The chain combines TRBV20-1 with TRBJ1-1. The CDR3 extends over 13 amino acids. CDR1 is DFQATT, CDR2 SNEGSKA, per germline (reference sequence).

The chain recombines TRBV15 with TRBJ1-1; TCRdb's D gene call, TRBD1, goes unchecked for lack of DNA. The CDR3 length is 15 residues. CDR1 is LNHNV and CDR2 is YYDKDF in the germline V gene (reference sequence). The chain's CDR3 is CATSAVRDRGTEAFF.

The chain couples TRBV6-5 to TRBJ1-2. The CDR3 extends over 13 amino acids. The germline CDR1 and CDR2 sequences are MNHEY and SVGAGI. CDR3 amino acids: CASSYLGDRGYTF.

This chain joins TRBV4-3 and TRBJ2-7. CDR3 length: 16 amino acids. Germline CDR1 LGHNA, CDR2 YSLEER. The chain's CDR3 is CASSLKITTQAYEQYF.

The rearrangement joins TRBV7-3 to TRBJ2-3; the TCRdb call, TRBD1, lacks DNA for checking. Germline V lookup: CDR1 SGHTA, CDR2 FQGTGA. The CDR3 length is 16 residues. The CDR3 spells CASSLIGAAGTDTQYF. Drawing the rest from reference TRBV7-3 and TRBJ2-3, the complete variable domain is GAGVSQTPSNKVTEKGKYVELRCDPISGHTALYWYRQSLGQGPEFLIYFQGTGAADDSGLPNDRFFAVRPEGSVSTLKIQRTERGDSAVYLCASSLIGAAGTDTQYFGPGTRLTVL.

This rearrangement joins TRBV2 to TRBJ2-1; as DNA is missing, the TRBD1 call by TCRdb cannot be tested. The CDR3 runs to 14 residues. Germline V gene sequence: CDR1 SNHLY, CDR2 FYNNEI. The CDR3 loop is CASSVGQGYIEQFF.

The V call is TRBV5-6, the J call TRBJ1-1. In germline, CDR1 is SGHDT, CDR2 YYEEEE. CDR3 length: 12 residues. CDR3 region: CASSLRGPGAFF. The whole variable domain, remainder taken from reference TRBV5-6 and TRBJ1-1, is DAGVTQSPTHLIKTRGQQVTLRCSPKSGHDTVSWYQQALGQGPQFIFQYYEEEERQRGNFPDRFSGHQFPNYSSELNVNALLLGDSALYLCASSLRGPGAFFGQGTRLTVV.

The J gene is TRBJ2-1, the V gene TRBV20-1. Germline values: CDR1 DFQATT, CDR2 SNEGSKA (reference sequence). The CDR3 contains 14 residues. CDR3 region: CSARDLAVLNEQFF.

The J gene is TRBJ2-1, the V gene TRBV20-1; checking the TCRdb D call of TRBD2 is not possible without DNA. The CDR3 spans 15 residues. The germline V gene has CDR1 DFQATT and CDR2 SNEGSKA (reference sequence). CDR3 region: CSARDSPRLAHEQFF.

V and J are TRBV7-9 and TRBJ1-6. Germline loops: CDR1 SEHNR, CDR2 FQNEAQ (reference sequence). This CDR3 has 16 amino acids. CDR3 amino acids: CASSFLPKGRNSPLHF.

This chain uses TRBV5-4 with TRBJ1-6; TCRdb proposes TRBD1, but this gene call is untestable without DNA. The CDR3 runs to 15 residues. Germline V gene sequence: CDR1 SGHNT, CDR2 YYREEE (reference sequence). The CDR3 loop is CASSQGHEFYSPLHF.

The V gene is TRBV7-3, the J gene TRBJ2-5; lacking DNA, the TRBD2 call made by TCRdb goes unchecked. The germline gives CDR1 SGHTA, CDR2 FQGTGA. The CDR3 is 13 amino acids. This chain's CDR3 is CASSASPGETQYF.

The V and J genes are TRBV12-3 or TRBV12-4 and TRBJ1-1. The CDR3 is made up of 14 amino acids. The CDR3 reads CASSLAFMNTEAFF.

V is TRBV4-1 and J is TRBJ1-3. From germline, CDR1 is MGHRA and CDR2 YSYEKL. The length of the CDR3 is 15 residues. CDR3 in amino acids: CASSQVADSGNTIYF.

The chain employs TRBV12-3 or TRBV12-4 and TRBJ2-5; the D call from TCRdb, TRBD1, cannot be confirmed without DNA. This CDR3 is 14 amino acids long. The CDR3 protein is CASSPITRGQTQYF.

The chain employs TRBV6-1 and TRBJ2-1. Germline V gene lookup returns CDR1 MNHNS and CDR2 SASEGT. The CDR3 runs to 14 residues. CDR3 region: CASSGTGSYNEQFF.

The CDR3 sequence: CASSVGVAKNIQYF. The genes are TRBV9 and TRBJ2-4. This CDR3 region has 14 residues. Germline-derived CDR1 and CDR2 are SGDLS and YYNGEE.

The V call is TRBV7-2, the J call TRBJ2-4. The CDR3 totals 14 residues. Germline V CDR1 and CDR2: SGHTA, FQGNSA. The CDR3 loop is CASSLGFAKNIQYF.